Included here is one T cell receptor beta chain sequence, with context. What it binds is unknown. This sample is drawn from a study of shared clonotypes between healthy human individuals. Study observations and caveats: On the whole, naive subsets had larger estimated richness than memory subsets had. Between a few donors, naive CD4 clonotypes were shared at a level of approximately 5%.

It was into CD45RA+ naive and CD45RA-negative memory subsets that the CD4+ cells were split. Using immunoSEQ multiplex PCR, the repertoire was profiled, and TCRdb retains in-frame clones only, with some absent. The sample holds more than 2,000,000 clones, 93% seen once. Looked up from germline, CDR1 is GTSNPN and CDR2 is SVGIG (reference sequence). V lost 4 bases to trimming and J lost 0 bases, with 11 bases between them. The CDR3 is 14 amino acids. The V and J genes are TRBV30 and TRBJ2-3; the D is unclear. The clonotype was recovered from a man aged 18-30 years in good health. Some clones in this sample may be carry-over from other donors' samples. Sequencing was performed on naive CD4+ T cells from PBMCs. Documented subset: CD45RA+ positively selected. The DNA of the CDR3 is TGTGCCTGGAATGGGGAATTGAGCACAGATACGCAGTATTTT. Its translation is CAWNGELSTDTQYF.